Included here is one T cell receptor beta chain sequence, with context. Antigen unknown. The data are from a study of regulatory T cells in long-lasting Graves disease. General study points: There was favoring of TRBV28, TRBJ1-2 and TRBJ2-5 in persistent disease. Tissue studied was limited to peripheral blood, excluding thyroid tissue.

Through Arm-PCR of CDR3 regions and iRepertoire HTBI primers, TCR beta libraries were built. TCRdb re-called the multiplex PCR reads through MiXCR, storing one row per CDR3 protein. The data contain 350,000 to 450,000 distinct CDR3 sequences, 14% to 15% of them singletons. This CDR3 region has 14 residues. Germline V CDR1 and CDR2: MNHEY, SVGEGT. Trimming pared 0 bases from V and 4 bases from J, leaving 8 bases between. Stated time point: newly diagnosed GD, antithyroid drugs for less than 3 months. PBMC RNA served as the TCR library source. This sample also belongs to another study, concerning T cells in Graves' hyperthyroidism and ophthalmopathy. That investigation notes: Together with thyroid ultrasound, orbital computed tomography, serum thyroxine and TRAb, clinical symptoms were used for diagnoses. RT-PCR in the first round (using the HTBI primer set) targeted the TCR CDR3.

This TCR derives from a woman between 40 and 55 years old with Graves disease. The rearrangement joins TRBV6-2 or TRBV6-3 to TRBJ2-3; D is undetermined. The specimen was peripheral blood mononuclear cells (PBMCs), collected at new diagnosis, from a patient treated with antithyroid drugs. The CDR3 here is CASSYSPESDTQYF. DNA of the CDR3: TGTGCCAGCAGTTACTCTCCCGAATCAGATACGCAGTATTTT.